This T cell receptor beta chain is from a study of shared T cell receptors in the human thymus. Libraries were prepared by immunoSEQ multiplex PCR; TCRdb keeps only in-frame clonotypes and omits some of them. The sample records about 660,000 clones, approximately 90% being singletons. CDR1 and CDR2 from the germline V gene are SGHDT and YYEEEE. CDR3 length: 16 amino acids. V was clipped by 4 bases and J by 3 bases, with 17 bases between them. In addition, the sample was reused for a study of human thymus T cells. Per that paper: Having corrective surgery for congenital heart defects, healthy Finnish infants were the ones who donated. Thymic and blood repertoires appeared to show biased V and J gene usage.

This chain links TRBV5-6 with TRBJ2-1; a weak D match, TRBD2 (7 bases). Sequenced input: thymocytes. This sequence was found in a boy less than two years old with a congenital heart defect. CDR3 nucleotides: TGTGCCAGCAGCCCCCAAGGGGGGAGGGGCTACAATGAGCAGTTCTTC. Translated, it gives CASSPQGGRGYNEQFF.